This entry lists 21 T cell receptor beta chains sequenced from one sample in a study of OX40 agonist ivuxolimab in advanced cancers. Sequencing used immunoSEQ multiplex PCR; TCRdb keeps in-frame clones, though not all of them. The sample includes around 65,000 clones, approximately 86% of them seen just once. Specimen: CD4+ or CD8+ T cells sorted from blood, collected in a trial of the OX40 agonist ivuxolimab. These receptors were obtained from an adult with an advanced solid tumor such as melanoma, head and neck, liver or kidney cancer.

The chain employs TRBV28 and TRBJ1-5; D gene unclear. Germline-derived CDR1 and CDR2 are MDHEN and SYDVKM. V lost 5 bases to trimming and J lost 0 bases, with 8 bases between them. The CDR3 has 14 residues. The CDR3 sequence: CASSRGHSNQPQHF. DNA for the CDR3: TGTGCCAGCAGTCGCGGGCATAGCAATCAGCCCCAGCATTTT.

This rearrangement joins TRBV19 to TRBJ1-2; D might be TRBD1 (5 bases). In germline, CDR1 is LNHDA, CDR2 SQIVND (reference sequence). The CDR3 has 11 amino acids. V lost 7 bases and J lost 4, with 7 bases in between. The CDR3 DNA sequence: TGTGCCAGTATCGGGGGCTATGGCTACACCTTC. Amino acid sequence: CASIGGYGYTF. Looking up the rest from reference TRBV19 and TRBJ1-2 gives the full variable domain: DGGITQSPKYLFRKEGQNVTLSCEQNLNHDAMYWYRQDPGQGLRLIYYSQIVNDFQKGDIAEGYSVSREKKESFPLTVTSAQKNPTAFYLCASIGGYGYTFGSGTRLTVV.

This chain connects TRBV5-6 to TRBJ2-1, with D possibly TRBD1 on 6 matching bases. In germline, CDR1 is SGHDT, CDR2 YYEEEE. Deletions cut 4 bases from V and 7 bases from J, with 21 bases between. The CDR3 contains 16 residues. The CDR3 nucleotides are TGTGCCAGCAGCACATCTACAGGGCCTAAGGTAAATGAGCAGTTCTTC. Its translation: CASSTSTGPKVNEQFF.

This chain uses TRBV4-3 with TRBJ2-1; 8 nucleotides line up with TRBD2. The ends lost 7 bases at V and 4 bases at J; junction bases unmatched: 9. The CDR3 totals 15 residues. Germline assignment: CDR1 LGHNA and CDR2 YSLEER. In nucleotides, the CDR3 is TGCGCCAGCATCCTGGCAAAGCGGGAGTACAATGAGCAGTTCTTC. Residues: CASILAKREYNEQFF.

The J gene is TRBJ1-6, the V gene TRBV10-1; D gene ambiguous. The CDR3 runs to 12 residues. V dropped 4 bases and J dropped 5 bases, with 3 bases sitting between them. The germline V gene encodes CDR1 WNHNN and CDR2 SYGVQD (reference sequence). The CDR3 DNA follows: TGCGCCAGCAGTGGTAATAATTCACCCCTCCACTTT. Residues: CASSGNNSPLHF.

The chain's CDR3 is CASSDGVRGSSPLHF. The CDR3 DNA reads as TGTGCCAGCAGTGATGGCGTCAGGGGAAGTTCACCCCTCCACTTT. The rearrangement joins TRBV25-1 to TRBJ1-6, with D possibly TRBD1 on 6 matching bases. CDR3 length: 15 residues. The ends were cut back, 3 bases at V and 9 bases at J, with 15 bases in the middle. Germline values: CDR1 MGHDK, CDR2 SYGVNS.

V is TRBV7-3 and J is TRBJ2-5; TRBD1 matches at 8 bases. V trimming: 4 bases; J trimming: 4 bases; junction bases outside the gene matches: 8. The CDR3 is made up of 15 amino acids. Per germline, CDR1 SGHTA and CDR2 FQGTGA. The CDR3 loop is CASSSGGAQGETQYF. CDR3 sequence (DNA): TGTGCCAGCAGCTCAGGGGGCGCGCAGGGAGAGACCCAGTACTTC.

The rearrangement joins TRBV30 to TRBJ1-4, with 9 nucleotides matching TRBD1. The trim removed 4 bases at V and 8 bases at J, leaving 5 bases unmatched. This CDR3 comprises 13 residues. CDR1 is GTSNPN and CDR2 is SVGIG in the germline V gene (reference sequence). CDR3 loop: CAWTGDREEKLFF. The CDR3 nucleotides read TGTGCCTGGACAGGGGACAGGGAGGAAAAACTGTTTTTT. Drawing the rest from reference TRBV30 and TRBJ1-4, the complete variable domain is SQTIHQWPATLVQPVGSPLSLECTVEGTSNPNLYWYRQAAGRGLQLLFYSVGIGQISSEVPQNLSASRPQDRQFILSSKKLLLSDSGFYLCAWTGDREEKLFFGSGTQLSVL.

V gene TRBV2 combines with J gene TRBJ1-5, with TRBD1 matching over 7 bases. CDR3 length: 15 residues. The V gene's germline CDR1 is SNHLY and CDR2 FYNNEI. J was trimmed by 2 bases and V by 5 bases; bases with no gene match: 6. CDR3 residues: CASSRQGAGNQPQHF. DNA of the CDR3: TGTGCCAGCAGTCGACAGGGAGCCGGCAATCAGCCCCAGCATTTT. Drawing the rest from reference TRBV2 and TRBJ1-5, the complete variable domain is EPEVTQTPSHQVTQMGQEVILRCVPISNHLYFYWYRQILGQKVEFLVSFYNNEISEKSEIFDDQFSVERPDGSNFTLKIRSTKLEDSAMYFCASSRQGAGNQPQHFGDGTRLSIL.

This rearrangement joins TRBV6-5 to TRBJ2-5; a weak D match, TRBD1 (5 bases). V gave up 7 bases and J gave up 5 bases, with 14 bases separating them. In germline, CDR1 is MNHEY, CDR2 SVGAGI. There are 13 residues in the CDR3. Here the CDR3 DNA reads TGTGCCAGCATACCGCCAGGGTCGGAGACCCAGTACTTC. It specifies CASIPPGSETQYF.

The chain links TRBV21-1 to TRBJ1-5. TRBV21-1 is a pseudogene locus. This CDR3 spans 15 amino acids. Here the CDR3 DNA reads TGTGCCAACCCAGTCTTTGGGAAGGAAAATCAGCCCCAGCATTTT. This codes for CANPVFGKENQPQHF.

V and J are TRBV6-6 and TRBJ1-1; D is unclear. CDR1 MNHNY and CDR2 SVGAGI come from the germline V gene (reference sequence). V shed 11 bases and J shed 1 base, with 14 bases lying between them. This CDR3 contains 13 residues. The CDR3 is CALTILENTEAFF. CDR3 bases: TGTGCCCTCACAATCTTGGAGAACACTGAAGCTTTCTTT.

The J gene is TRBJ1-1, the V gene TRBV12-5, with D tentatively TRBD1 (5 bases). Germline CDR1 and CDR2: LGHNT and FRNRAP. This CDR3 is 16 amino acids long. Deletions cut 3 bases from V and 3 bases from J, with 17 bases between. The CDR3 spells CASGLYDWDSDTEAFF. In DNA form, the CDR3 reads TGTGCTAGTGGTTTATACGATTGGGACTCAGACACTGAAGCTTTCTTT. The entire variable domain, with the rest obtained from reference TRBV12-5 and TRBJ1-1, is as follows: DARVTQTPRHKVTEMGQEVTMRCQPILGHNTVFWYRQTMMQGLELLAYFRNRAPLDDSGMPKDRFSAEMPDATLATLKIQPSEPRDSAVYFCASGLYDWDSDTEAFFGQGTRLTVV.

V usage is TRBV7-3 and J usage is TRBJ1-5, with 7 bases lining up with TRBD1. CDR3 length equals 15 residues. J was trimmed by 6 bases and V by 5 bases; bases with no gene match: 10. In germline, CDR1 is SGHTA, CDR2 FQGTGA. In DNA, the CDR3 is TGTGCCAGCAGCCGAAGACAGGGTGGGAGTCAGCCCCAGCATTTT. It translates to CASSRRQGGSQPQHF.

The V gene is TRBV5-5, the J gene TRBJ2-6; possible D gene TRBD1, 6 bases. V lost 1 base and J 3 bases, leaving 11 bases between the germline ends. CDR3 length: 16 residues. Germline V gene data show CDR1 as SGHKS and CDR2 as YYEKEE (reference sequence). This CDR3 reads CASSLTGMVGANVLTF. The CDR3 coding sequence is TGTGCCAGCAGCTTGACAGGGATGGTTGGGGCCAACGTCCTGACTTTC. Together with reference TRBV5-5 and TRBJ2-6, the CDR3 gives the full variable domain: DAGVTQSPTHLIKTRGQQVTLRCSPISGHKSVSWYQQVLGQGPQFIFQYYEKEERGRGNFPDRFSARQFPNYSSELNVNALLLGDSALYLCASSLTGMVGANVLTFGAGSRLTVL.

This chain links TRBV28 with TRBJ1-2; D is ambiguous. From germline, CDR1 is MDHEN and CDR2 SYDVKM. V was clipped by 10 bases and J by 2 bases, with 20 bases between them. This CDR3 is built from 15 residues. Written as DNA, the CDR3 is TGTGCCATACGATACAGTGCCGAGGCCAACTATGGCTACACCTTC. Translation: CAIRYSAEANYGYTF.

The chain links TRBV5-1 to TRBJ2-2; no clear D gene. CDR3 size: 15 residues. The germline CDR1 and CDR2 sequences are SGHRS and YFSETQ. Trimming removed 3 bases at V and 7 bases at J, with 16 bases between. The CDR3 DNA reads TGCGCCAGCAGCTCTATTATAGGGTCGGGCGGGGAGCTGTTTTTT. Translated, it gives CASSSIIGSGGELFF.

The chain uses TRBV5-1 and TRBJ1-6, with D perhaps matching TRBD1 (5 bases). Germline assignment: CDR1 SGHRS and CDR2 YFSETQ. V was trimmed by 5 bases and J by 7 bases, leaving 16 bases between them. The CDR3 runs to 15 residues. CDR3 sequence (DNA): TGCGCCAGCAGTTCGGCAGGGCAAGAAAATTCACCCCTCCACTTT. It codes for CASSSAGQENSPLHF. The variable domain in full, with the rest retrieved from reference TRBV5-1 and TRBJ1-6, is KAGVTQTPRYLIKTRGQQVTLSCSPISGHRSVSWYQQTPGQGLQFLFEYFSETQRNKGNFPGRFSGRQFSNSRSEMNVSTLELGDSALYLCASSSAGQENSPLHFGNGTRLTVT.

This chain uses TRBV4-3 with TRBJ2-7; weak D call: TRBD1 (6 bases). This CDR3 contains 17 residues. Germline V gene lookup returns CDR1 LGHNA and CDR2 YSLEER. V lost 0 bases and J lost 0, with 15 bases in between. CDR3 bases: TGCGCCAGCAGCCAAGATTGGGTACAGGGCGACTCCTACGAGCAGTACTTC. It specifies CASSQDWVQGDSYEQYF.

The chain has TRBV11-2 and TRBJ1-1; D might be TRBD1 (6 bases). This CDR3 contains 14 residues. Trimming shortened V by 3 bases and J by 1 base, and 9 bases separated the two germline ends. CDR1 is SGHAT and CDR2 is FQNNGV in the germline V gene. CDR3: CASSFQDRNTEAFF. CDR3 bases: TGTGCCAGCAGCTTCCAGGACAGGAACACTGAAGCTTTCTTT.

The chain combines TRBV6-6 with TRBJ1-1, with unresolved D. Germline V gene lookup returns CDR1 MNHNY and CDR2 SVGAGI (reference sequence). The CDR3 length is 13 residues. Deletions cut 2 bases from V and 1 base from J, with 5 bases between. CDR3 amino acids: CASSYKANTEAFF. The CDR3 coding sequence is TGTGCCAGCAGTTACAAGGCGAACACTGAAGCTTTCTTT.